This T cell receptor (beta chain) was obtained from a study of T cells in Graves' hyperthyroidism and ophthalmopathy. Overall study findings and caveats: Blood also held most thyroid clonotypes expanded beyond 0.001.

Pregnant or lactating patients were excluded, as were those with uncontrolled infection or other autoimmune disease. Diagnostic assessment was based on clinical symptoms, serum thyroxine and TRAb, thyroid ultrasound and orbital computed tomography. TCR beta CDR3 region amplification was performed from RNA transcripts. A first-round RT-PCR of the TCR CDR3 used the HTBI primer set. TCRdb re-called the multiplex PCR reads through MiXCR, storing one row per CDR3 protein. The sample comprises around 700,000 distinct CDR3 sequences, roughly 20% of which are singletons, and around 15% rests with the top ten. This clonotype has at least ten counts. Its antigen is as yet unknown. The sequence came from a woman aged 50 to 60 with Graves' hyperthyroidism that later progressed to Graves' ophthalmopathy. Sequencing was done on a sample of blood.

The CDR3 DNA is TGTGCCAGCAGCCAAGCCGACAGGCCATCAAGAGCTTTCTTT. Amino acids: CASSQADRPSRAFF. The chain recombines TRBV3-1 with TRBJ1-1, with D possibly matching TRBD1 (6 bases). V was cut by 1 base and J by 10 bases, with 16 bases left in between. The CDR3 is 14 amino acids. Germline assignment: CDR1 LGHDT and CDR2 YNNKEL (reference sequence).